This entry lists 27 T cell receptor beta chains sequenced from one sample in a study of shared clonotypes between healthy human individuals. Sequenced by immunoSEQ multiplex PCR; TCRdb stores in-frame clones only, minus some. The sample holds about 680,000 clones; 74% are singletons and the top ten take about 1.8%. The specimen was memory CD4+ T cells sorted from blood. Noted subset: CD45RA-negative fraction. These receptors all come from a woman in her thirties in good health.

In the case of this clone: Other nucleotide sequences from this sample produce the same CDR3. This sequence joins TRBV5-4 and TRBJ2-5; 9 bases are a match to TRBD2. Trimming took 0 bases from V and 5 from J; bases not matched to a gene: 5. The germline V gene encodes CDR1 SGHNT and CDR2 YYREEE (reference sequence). This CDR3 has 15 amino acids. CDR3 loop: CASSLGSGSGETQYF. CDR3 nucleotides: TGTGCCAGCAGCTTGGGTAGCGGGAGTGGCGAGACCCAGTACTTC. The whole variable domain, filled in from reference TRBV5-4 and TRBJ2-5, reads ETGVTQSPTHLIKTRGQQVTLRCSSQSGHNTVSWYQQALGQGPQFIFQYYREEENGRGNFPPRFSGLQFPNYSSELNVNALELDDSALYLCASSLGSGSGETQYFGPGTRLLVL.

This clone appeared a single time. The genes are TRBV9 and TRBJ2-3, with D possibly being TRBD1 (6 bases). Trimming shortened V by 2 bases and J by 0 bases, and 13 bases separated the two germline ends. CDR1 is SGDLS and CDR2 is YYNGEE in the germline V gene. This CDR3 has 16 amino acids. The CDR3 is CASSVTGTSSTDTQYF. DNA of the CDR3: TGTGCCAGCAGCGTTACCGGGACATCAAGCACAGATACGCAGTATTTT.

The CDR3 DNA sequence: TGCGCCAGCAGACACCGGACTAGCGACTCCTACAATGAGCAGTTCTTC. As protein: CASRHRTSDSYNEQFF. The rearrangement joins TRBV5-1 to TRBJ2-1, with 9 bases identical to TRBD2. The CDR3 has 16 amino acids. The germline V gene has CDR1 SGHRS and CDR2 YFSETQ. After removal of 5 bases from V and 0 bases from J, the junction contained 6 bases not matched to a gene.

The chain uses TRBV25-1 and TRBJ2-5; 12 bases line up with TRBD2. V was pared by 5 bases and J by 5 bases, with 9 bases of the junction left unmatched. Germline CDR1 reads MGHDK; CDR2 reads SYGVNS. The CDR3 consists of 16 residues. The CDR3 spells CASSTRLAGETETQYF. The CDR3 DNA is TGTGCCAGCAGTACAAGACTAGCGGGAGAAACGGAGACCCAGTACTTC. Variable domain in full (rest from reference TRBV25-1 and TRBJ2-5): EADIYQTPRYLVIGTGKKITLECSQTMGHDKMYWYQQDPGMELHLIHYSYGVNSTEKGDLSSESTVSRIRTEHFPLTLESARPSHTSQYLCASSTRLAGETETQYFGPGTRLLVL.

The chain is built from TRBV6-1 and TRBJ2-5; D possibly corresponds to TRBD1 (6 bases). Trimming shortened V by 8 bases and J by 3 bases, and 13 bases separated the two germline ends. CDR3 length: 13 residues. CDR1 is MNHNS, CDR2 SASEGT, per germline. CDR3 in amino acids: CASASGDKETQYF. The CDR3 DNA reads TGTGCCAGCGCCTCTGGGGACAAAGAGACCCAGTACTTC.

J is TRBJ2-5 and V is TRBV7-9; D remains ambiguous. Judging by the DNA end, TRBJ2-7 fits better; the J call may be wrong. The CDR3 has 15 amino acids. CDR1 SEHNR and CDR2 FQNEAQ come from the germline V gene (reference sequence). Written as DNA, the CDR3 is TGTGCCAGCAGCTTAGGGCCAAACCCACCTTACGAGCAGTACTTC. It codes for CASSLGPNPPYEQYF.

This clone appeared a few times. The rearrangement joins TRBV6-5 to TRBJ2-1; a possible D gene is TRBD1 (6 bases). Germline values: CDR1 MNHEY, CDR2 SVGAGI. Trimming took 5 bases from V and 10 from J, leaving 12 bases between them. The CDR3 length is 12 residues. CDR3 in DNA: TGTGCCAGCAGTCTACAGGGATACGAGCAGTTCTTC. Amino acids: CASSLQGYEQFF.

The V and J genes are TRBV28 and TRBJ1-4; 7 nucleotides line up with TRBD1. The trim removed 10 bases at V and 8 bases at J, leaving 10 bases unmatched. The V gene's germline CDR1 is MDHEN and CDR2 SYDVKM. CDR3 length equals 13 residues. The CDR3 region has the DNA TGTGCCACCCTGGGGACAGACCCGGAAAAACTGTTTTTT. It is translated as CATLGTDPEKLFF.

The chain employs TRBV4-2 and TRBJ2-1; no definite D call. V was clipped by 1 base and J by 3 bases, with 13 bases between them. CDR1 and CDR2 from the germline V gene are LGHNA and YNFKEQ. This CDR3 has 16 amino acids. CDR3 sequence reads: CASSQVPRSSYNEQFF. In DNA form, the CDR3 reads TGTGCCAGCAGCCAAGTGCCGAGGTCCAGCTACAATGAGCAGTTCTTC.

This sequence joins TRBV28 and TRBJ1-2; no definite D call. This CDR3 has 16 amino acids. The V end was cut by 8 bases, the J end by 3 bases, with 22 bases between. Germline values: CDR1 MDHEN, CDR2 SYDVKM. CDR3 region: CASGGEGWGKDYGYTF. CDR3 DNA: TGTGCCAGCGGTGGTGAAGGTTGGGGAAAGGACTATGGCTACACCTTC.

The chain joins TRBV7-3 to TRBJ2-1; 12 bases align to TRBD2. This CDR3 has 14 residues. Germline-derived CDR1 and CDR2 are SGHTA and FQGTGA. V was clipped by 7 bases and J by 6 bases; unmatched bases: 4. The CDR3 is CASKMTSGSNEQFF. The CDR3 coding sequence is TGTGCCAGCAAGATGACTAGCGGGAGCAATGAGCAGTTCTTC. The whole variable domain, filled in from reference TRBV7-3 and TRBJ2-1, reads GAGVSQTPSNKVTEKGKYVELRCDPISGHTALYWYRQSLGQGPEFLIYFQGTGAADDSGLPNDRFFAVRPEGSVSTLKIQRTERGDSAVYLCASKMTSGSNEQFFGPGTRLTVL.

CDR3 sequence (DNA): TGTGCCAGTAGAGGGGGCATCGGGGAGCTGTTTTTT. It yields the protein CASRGGIGELFF. The chain links TRBV19 to TRBJ2-2; TRBD1 aligns across 7 bases. The J segment lost 7 bases and the V segment lost 6 bases, leaving 2 bases of the junction unmatched. Looked up from germline, CDR1 is LNHDA and CDR2 is SQIVND (reference sequence). The CDR3 is made up of 12 amino acids.

V gene TRBV7-2 combines with J gene TRBJ2-6; D gene uncertain. The V end was cut by 5 bases, the J end by 0 bases, with 8 bases between. Germline CDR1 reads SGHTA; CDR2 reads FQGNSA. The CDR3 is 15 amino acids. The CDR3 protein is CASSPRFSGANVLTF. DNA for the CDR3: TGTGCCAGCAGCCCCCGCTTCTCTGGGGCCAACGTCCTGACTTTC.

The V gene is TRBV7-3, the J gene TRBJ2-1, with D tentatively TRBD2 (6 bases). CDR3 size: 14 residues. The germline V gene encodes CDR1 SGHTA and CDR2 FQGTGA. V lost 5 bases, J lost 7 bases, and 15 bases lay in between. The CDR3 is CASSPRLGWNEQFF. CDR3 sequence (DNA): TGTGCCAGCAGCCCCCGACTAGGATGGAATGAGCAGTTCTTC.

This clone was counted between two and nine times. The chain uses TRBV6-7 and TRBJ1-5; D remains ambiguous. TRBV6-7 is sorted into the ORF group, with uncertain function. The V gene lost 0 bases and the J gene lost 6 bases, with 3 bases spanning the gap. The CDR3 is made up of 12 amino acids. CDR3 amino acids: CASSYSSQPQHF. The CDR3 nucleotides are TGTGCCAGCAGTTACTCGAGTCAGCCCCAGCATTTT.

The chain employs TRBV5-1 and TRBJ2-2; 9 bases align to TRBD1. Trimming took 3 bases from V and 6 from J; bases not matched to a gene: 12. CDR3 length: 17 amino acids. Per the germline V gene, CDR1 is SGHRS and CDR2 is YFSETQ. The CDR3 nucleotides are TGCGCCAGCAGCTCCAACCCCACAGGGGGCGGGTCCGGGGAGCTGTTTTTT. Protein product: CASSSNPTGGGSGELFF.

The chain uses TRBV29-1 and TRBJ2-5; 10 positions match TRBD1. Germline V gene sequence: CDR1 SQVTM, CDR2 ANQGSEA. V gave up 2 bases and J gave up 4 bases; unmatched junction bases: 4. This CDR3 is built from 14 residues. DNA of the CDR3: TGCAGCGTTGAAAAAGGGACAGGGGTAGAGACCCAGTACTTC. Translation gives CSVEKGTGVETQYF.

Only one count was recorded for this clone. The chain employs TRBV10-1 and TRBJ2-5; 16 bases map to TRBD2. The CDR3 covers 17 residues. The V gene end was trimmed by 7 bases and the J gene end by 5 bases; junction bases not matched to a gene: 10. The germline gives CDR1 WNHNN, CDR2 SYGVQD (reference sequence). This CDR3 is CASTPGTSGRAGETQYF. CDR3 coding DNA: TGCGCCAGCACCCCCGGGACTAGCGGGAGGGCGGGTGAGACCCAGTACTTC.

CDR3 protein: CASSPELGQPQHF. Here the CDR3 DNA reads TGTGCCAGCAGCCCCGAGCTAGGTCAGCCCCAGCATTTT. V and J are TRBV7-7 and TRBJ1-5; D gene ambiguous. V was cut by 5 bases and J by 6 bases, with 11 bases left in between. The CDR3 runs 13 residues. Germline CDR1 is SSHAT and CDR2 is FNYEAQ (reference sequence). Combining the CDR3 with reference TRBV7-7 and TRBJ1-5 gives the whole variable domain GAGVSQSPRYKVTKRGQDVTLRCDPISSHATLYWYQQALGQGPEFLTYFNYEAQPDKSGLPSDRFSAERPEGSISTLTIQRTEQRDSAMYRCASSPELGQPQHFGDGTRLSIL.

J is TRBJ1-2 and V is TRBV6-1; the D is unclear. Trimming left V 4 bases short and J 6 bases short, with 12 bases between. The CDR3 runs 13 residues. Germline V gene sequence: CDR1 MNHNS, CDR2 SASEGT. This CDR3 reads CASSVIARNGYTF. DNA of the CDR3: TGTGCCAGCAGTGTAATTGCTAGAAATGGCTACACCTTC.

This chain connects TRBV7-9 to TRBJ1-1; D perhaps matches TRBD1 (6 bases). There are 15 residues in the CDR3. Germline CDR1 and CDR2: SEHNR and FQNEAQ (reference sequence). V was trimmed by 3 bases and J by 0 bases, leaving 11 bases between them. The CDR3 loop reads CASSFGQRMNTEAFF. The CDR3 DNA follows: TGTGCCAGCAGCTTCGGACAGAGGATGAACACTGAAGCTTTCTTT. Filled out from reference TRBV7-9 and TRBJ1-1, the complete variable domain reads DTGVSQNPRHKITKRGQNVTFRCDPISEHNRLYWYRQTLGQGPEFLTYFQNEAQLEKSRLLSDRFSAERPKGSFSTLEIQRTEQGDSAMYLCASSFGQRMNTEAFFGQGTRLTVV.

This clone was counted a few times. The sample holds other DNA sequences that translate to the same CDR3. The CDR3 protein is CASSRPGTGSYEQYF. CDR3 bases: TGCGCCAGCAGCCGCCCCGGGACAGGATCCTACGAGCAGTACTTC. The chain joins TRBV4-1 to TRBJ2-7, with 8 bases fitting TRBD1. From germline, CDR1 is MGHRA and CDR2 YSYEKL. V lost 4 bases, J lost 1 base, and 6 bases stayed unmatched. CDR3 length: 15 amino acids.

The rearrangement links TRBV7-2 to TRBJ2-4; possibly TRBD2 for D (5 bases). The CDR3 has 13 amino acids. The germline V gene encodes CDR1 SGHTA and CDR2 FQGNSA. Trimming cost V 2 bases and J 5 bases, with 7 bases left between them. The CDR3 nucleotides read TGTGCCAGCAGCTTATCGGAGGAAAACATTCAGTACTTC. This sequence encodes CASSLSEENIQYF.

The count of this clone is one. The CDR3 region has the DNA TGTGCCAGCAGCACTTACACGCAAGAGACCCAGTACTTC. It yields the protein CASSTYTQETQYF. This chain uses TRBV7-9 with TRBJ2-5; D not resolved. V was trimmed by 5 bases and J by 2 bases, leaving 9 bases between them. The CDR3 totals 13 residues. From germline, CDR1 is SEHNR and CDR2 FQNEAQ (reference sequence).

V is TRBV27 and J is TRBJ2-7, with a tentative D call TRBD1 (6 bases). V was trimmed by 6 bases and J by 4 bases, leaving 19 bases between them. CDR1 is MNHEY, CDR2 SMNVEV, per germline (reference sequence). The CDR3 consists of 15 residues. The CDR3 sequence is CASRTVRGPFYEQYF. The DNA of the CDR3 is TGTGCCAGCAGAACTGTCAGGGGTCCTTTTTACGAGCAGTACTTC.

The rearrangement uses TRBV6-1 and TRBJ1-3; the D gene is possibly TRBD1 (6 bases). This CDR3 is built from 17 residues. The germline V gene has CDR1 MNHNS and CDR2 SASEGT. Between the trimmed V and J ends, which lost 4 bases and 2 bases, there was a span of 18 bases. The CDR3 DNA reads TGTGCCAGCAGTGTATTGTTGACGAAGGGGGCTGGAAACACCATATATTTT. Translation gives CASSVLLTKGAGNTIYF.

The chain has TRBV2 and TRBJ2-1; maybe TRBD2 (6 bases). The CDR3 length is 12 residues. V was cut by 8 bases and J by 6 bases, with 11 bases left in between. Germline V lookup: CDR1 SNHLY, CDR2 FYNNEI. CDR3 sequence: CASGGTLNEQFF. CDR3 nucleotide sequence: TGTGCCAGCGGCGGGACTCTCAATGAGCAGTTCTTC.